The rows below give T cell receptor beta chains drawn from one sample of a study of T cells in Graves' hyperthyroidism and ophthalmopathy. One entry per CDR3 protein, called by TCRdb with MiXCR from the multiplex PCR reads. The table records nearly 600,000 distinct CDR3 sequences, about 15% of them present only once. The sample comprised blood. The source of these receptors is a woman in her thirties with Graves' hyperthyroidism that later progressed to Graves' ophthalmopathy. Each CDR3 is given with its conserved first and last residue. Each record gives: D gene, clone size, J gene, V gene, CDR3 protein, CDR3 DNA. The D gene is left open where the match is weak. Size is stated for part of the rows, as once, few or many counts, or as a class when the clone is expanded.

D gene: NA
clone size: many
J gene: TRBJ2-2
V gene: TRBV6-6
CDR3 protein: CASSYSDGGELFF
CDR3 DNA: TGTGCCAGCAGTTACTCGGACGGCGGGGAGCTGTTTTTT

D gene: NA
clone size: many
J gene: TRBJ1-1
V gene: TRBV28
CDR3 protein: CASSPDVGTEAFF
CDR3 DNA: TGTGCCAGCAGTCCGGACGTAGGCACTGAAGCTTTCTTT

D gene: NA
clone size: many
J gene: TRBJ1-5
V gene: TRBV27
CDR3 protein: CASSLRFGGLSPGNQPQHF
CDR3 DNA: TGTGCCAGCAGTTTAAGGTTCGGGGGCCTGTCACCGGGCAATCAGCCCCAGCATTTT

D gene: NA
clone size: many
J gene: TRBJ1-2
V gene: TRBV11-2
CDR3 protein: CASSSDSTGSYGYTF
CDR3 DNA: TGTGCCAGCAGCTCAGACTCGACAGGTAGCTATGGCTACACCTTC

D gene: TRBD1
clone size: NA
J gene: TRBJ1-4
V gene: TRBV20-1
CDR3 protein: CSASSGQNLEKLFF
CDR3 DNA: TGCAGTGCTAGCTCGGGACAGAATCTTGAAAAACTGTTTTTT

D gene: TRBD2
clone size: many
J gene: TRBJ2-5
V gene: TRBV10-3
CDR3 protein: CAINPGPGGQETQYF
CDR3 DNA: TGTGCCATCAATCCCGGTCCGGGGGGGCAGGAGACCCAGTACTTC

D gene: TRBD1
clone size: NA
J gene: TRBJ2-2
V gene: TRBV4-1
CDR3 protein: CASSQETGGNTGELFF
CDR3 DNA: TGCGCCAGCAGCCAAGAGACAGGGGGTAACACCGGGGAGCTGTTTTTT

D gene: NA
clone size: many
J gene: TRBJ2-5
V gene: TRBV18
CDR3 protein: CASSPGTPGRETQYF
CDR3 DNA: TGTGCCAGCTCACCAGGGACTCCCGGTCGCGAGACCCAGTACTTC

D gene: NA
clone size: many
J gene: TRBJ1-6
V gene: TRBV12-5
CDR3 protein: CASGLVLADYNSPLHF
CDR3 DNA: TGTGCTAGTGGTTTGGTACTGGCAGACTATAATTCACCCCTCCACTTT

D gene: NA
clone size: many
J gene: TRBJ1-5
V gene: TRBV27
CDR3 protein: CASSLPGNNQPQHF
CDR3 DNA: TGTGCCAGCAGTTTACCAGGGAACAATCAGCCCCAGCATTTT

D gene: NA
clone size: few
J gene: TRBJ1-3
V gene: TRBV29-1
CDR3 protein: CSVETGANTIYF
CDR3 DNA: TGCAGCGTTGAAACAGGCGCCAACACCATATATTTT

D gene: TRBD1
clone size: once
J gene: TRBJ2-7
V gene: TRBV3-1
CDR3 protein: CASSQERTGGEQYF
CDR3 DNA: TGTGCCAGCAGCCAAGAACGGACAGGGGGCGAGCAGTACTTC

D gene: NA
clone size: few
J gene: TRBJ1-4
V gene: TRBV6-1
CDR3 protein: CASSRLPIATNEKLFF
CDR3 DNA: TGTGCCAGCAGTCGTCTCCCCATCGCAACTAATGAAAAACTGTTTTTT

D gene: NA
clone size: few
J gene: TRBJ2-2
V gene: TRBV19
CDR3 protein: CASSRGWTGELFF
CDR3 DNA: TGTGCCAGTAGTAGAGGGTGGACCGGGGAGCTGTTTTTT

D gene: TRBD2
clone size: many
J gene: TRBJ2-5
V gene: TRBV27
CDR3 protein: CASSSPTGGKETQYF
CDR3 DNA: TGTGCCAGCAGTTCCCCAACGGGAGGGAAAGAGACCCAGTACTTC

D gene: NA
clone size: many
J gene: TRBJ2-7
V gene: TRBV5-1
CDR3 protein: CASSSSYSGNYEQYF
CDR3 DNA: TGCGCCAGCAGCTCGTCTTATTCGGGGAACTACGAGCAGTACTTC

D gene: NA
clone size: many
J gene: TRBJ1-1
V gene: TRBV20-1
CDR3 protein: CSALSGEAFF
CDR3 DNA: TGCAGTGCTTTGAGTGGTGAAGCTTTCTTT

D gene: NA
clone size: many
J gene: TRBJ2-7
V gene: TRBV30
CDR3 protein: CAWTTGSYEQYF
CDR3 DNA: TGTGCCTGGACGACAGGCTCCTACGAGCAGTACTTC

D gene: NA
clone size: NA
J gene: TRBJ1-1
V gene: TRBV5-1
CDR3 protein: CASSFWTAMNTEAFF
CDR3 DNA: TGTGCCAGCAGCTTCTGGACAGCTATGAACACTGAAGCTTTCTTT

D gene: NA
clone size: few
J gene: TRBJ2-3
V gene: TRBV20-1
CDR3 protein: CSAGGSTDTQYF
CDR3 DNA: TGCAGTGCTGGGGGGAGCACAGATACGCAGTATTTT

D gene: NA
clone size: many
J gene: TRBJ2-5
V gene: TRBV30
CDR3 protein: CAWTLSRYQETQYF
CDR3 DNA: TGTGCCTGGACCCTATCGAGGTACCAAGAGACCCAGTACTTC

D gene: NA
clone size: many
J gene: TRBJ1-1
V gene: TRBV29-1
CDR3 protein: CSVERGGVSNTEAFF
CDR3 DNA: TGCAGCGTTGAAAGGGGGGGAGTGTCGAACACTGAAGCTTTCTTT

D gene: NA
clone size: NA
J gene: TRBJ2-1
V gene: TRBV10-3
CDR3 protein: CAISEYELGSNEQFF
CDR3 DNA: TGTGCCATCAGTGAGTATGAGTTAGGTTCCAATGAGCAGTTCTTC

D gene: TRBD2
clone size: NA
J gene: TRBJ2-5
V gene: TRBV13
CDR3 protein: CASSPRLAGAETQYF
CDR3 DNA: TGTGCCAGCAGCCCAAGACTAGCGGGAGCAGAGACCCAGTACTTC

D gene: NA
clone size: many
J gene: TRBJ2-5
V gene: TRBV4-3
CDR3 protein: CASSQVRGSTQYF
CDR3 DNA: TGCGCCAGCAGCCAAGTACGGGGGAGTACCCAGTACTTC

D gene: NA
clone size: many
J gene: TRBJ2-5
V gene: TRBV6-1
CDR3 protein: CASSELYGRFETQYF
CDR3 DNA: TGTGCCAGCAGTGAATTGTATGGTAGATTTGAGACCCAGTACTTC

D gene: NA
clone size: many
J gene: TRBJ2-5
V gene: TRBV11-3
CDR3 protein: CASSLDHMETQYF
CDR3 DNA: TGTGCCAGCAGCTTAGATCATATGGAGACCCAGTACTTC